This T cell receptor beta chain emerged from a study of somatic mutations in cytotoxic T cells in rheumatoid arthritis. Original data processing: Rarely did patient CD8+ clones above 1% match published virus-specific TCRB sequences. TCRdb's table, derived via immunoSEQ multiplex PCR, lists solely in-frame clones and lacks some. The DNA was the basis for D and trimming; V, J and clone size are from that table. The top ten clones hold 6.5% to 8% of a sample with fewer than 11,000 clones, about 82% of them seen once. Findings and limits, study-wide: There was no significant difference in CD8+ T-cell clonality between rheumatoid arthritis patients and age-matched healthy controls. Multiple comparisons were not accounted for in the slight TRBV07 underrepresentation seen in rheumatoid arthritis patients. In about an eighth of the roughly 60 patients, the largest CD8+ clone exceeded 20% of CD8+ cells.

Turning to this clone: Antigen unknown.

V was cut by 4 bases and J by 10 bases, with 26 bases left in between. The CDR3 has 16 residues. Germline V gene data show CDR1 as SGHNT and CDR2 as YYREEE (reference sequence). Sequencing was done on a sample of CD8+ T cells sorted from blood. The genes are TRBV5-4 and TRBJ1-1, with a weak D call TRBD1 (5 bases). This clonotype was obtained from an adult with rheumatoid arthritis. CDR3 nucleotide sequence: TGTGCCAGCAGCCAAACCCCCGGGGCGCGGGTACGGGTAGCTTTCTTT. Its protein is CASSQTPGARVRVAFF.